What follows are 4 T cell receptor beta chains derived from one specimen sequenced in a study of immune evolution from preneoplasia to lung adenocarcinoma. This table comes from immunoSEQ multiplex PCR, and its TCRdb copy is limited to in-frame clones, with some not included. The data hold some 8,000 clones, with around 77% observed a single time. The material sequenced was FFPE lung adenocarcinoma in situ tissue. Receptor source: a donor at least 70 years old with lung adenocarcinoma. Some clones in this sample may be carry-over from other donors' samples.

This clone was detected a few times. The gene calls are TRBV6-5 and TRBJ1-1; D is ambiguous. Germline CDR1 and CDR2: MNHEY and SVGAGI. Trimming stripped 4 bases from V and 5 bases from J, with 11 bases between. This CDR3 is 13 amino acids long. The CDR3 reads CASSWEVGTEAFF. DNA of the CDR3: TGTGCCAGCAGTTGGGAGGTTGGTACTGAAGCTTTCTTT.

The chain recombines TRBV14 with TRBJ2-5; no clear D. The CDR3 contains 11 residues. Germline CDR1 is SGHDN and CDR2 is FVKESK. Trimming pared 4 bases from V and 3 bases from J, leaving 3 bases between. The CDR3 sequence is CASSLEETQYF. Written as DNA, the CDR3 is TGTGCCAGCAGCCTGGAAGAGACCCAGTACTTC.

This clone was detected a few times. V is TRBV15 and J is TRBJ1-5; D is undetermined. Trimming pared 0 bases from V and 4 bases from J, leaving 16 bases between. CDR1 and CDR2 from the germline V gene are LNHNV and YYDKDF (reference sequence). CDR3 length: 17 residues. The DNA of the CDR3 is TGTGCCACCAGCAGAGACCGAACGGGGATTGGGAATCAGCCCCAGCATTTT. It encodes CATSRDRTGIGNQPQHF. The full variable domain, with the rest looked up from reference TRBV15 and TRBJ1-5, is DAMVIQNPRYQVTQFGKPVTLSCSQTLNHNVMYWYQQKSSQAPKLLFHYYDKDFNNEADTPDNFQSRRPNTSFCFLDIRSPGLGDTAMYLCATSRDRTGIGNQPQHFGDGTRLSIL.

The J gene is TRBJ1-3, the V gene TRBV6-6; TRBD1 is a possible D gene (6 bases). CDR1 MNHNY and CDR2 SVGAGI come from the germline V gene (reference sequence). V was shortened by 0 bases and J by 0 bases, with 6 bases between the two germline ends. CDR3 length: 15 residues. The CDR3 region has the DNA TGTGCCAGCAGTTACTCGACAGGCTCTGGAAACACCATATATTTT. Its protein product is CASSYSTGSGNTIYF.